These 7 T cell receptor beta chains were all obtained from the same sample, sequenced in a study of OX40 agonist ivuxolimab in advanced cancers. Generated by immunoSEQ multiplex PCR, the TCRdb table keeps only in-frame clones and is missing some. The data hold 98,000 or so clones, with roughly nine tenths observed a single time. Source: CD4+ or CD8+ T cells sorted from blood, taken in a trial of the OX40 agonist ivuxolimab. The receptors were sampled from an adult with an advanced solid tumor such as melanoma, head and neck, liver or kidney cancer.

The rearrangement uses TRBV27 and TRBJ2-1, with 15 bases lining up with TRBD2. The CDR3 sequence is 17 residues long. Germline V gene data show CDR1 as MNHEY and CDR2 as SMNVEV (reference sequence). V lost 5 bases, J lost 8 bases, and 10 bases stayed unmatched. CDR3 nucleotides: TGTGCCAGCAGTCAGCGGACTAGCGGGAGGGCCTGGGATGAGCAGTTCTTC. Amino acid sequence: CASSQRTSGRAWDEQFF.

V is TRBV29-1 and J is TRBJ1-1, with D possibly being TRBD1 (6 bases). The CDR3 spans 13 residues. Trimming took 3 bases from V and 1 from J, leaving 9 bases between them. CDR1 is SQVTM and CDR2 is ANQGSEA in the germline V gene. CDR3 DNA: TGCAGCGTTGAGGGACAATCGAACACTGAAGCTTTCTTT. It codes for CSVEGQSNTEAFF.

CDR3 sequence (DNA): TGTGCCAGCAAACGGACCAAAAACAATGAGCAGTTCTTC. Its protein product is CASKRTKNNEQFF. The rearrangement links TRBV6-1 to TRBJ2-1, with no clear D. The CDR3 length is 13 residues. In germline, CDR1 is MNHNS, CDR2 SASEGT. V was clipped by 7 bases and J by 5 bases, with 12 bases between them.

The chain is built from TRBV9 and TRBJ1-2; 9 nucleotides match TRBD1. The CDR3 loop spans 15 amino acids. Germline V gives CDR1 SGDLS, CDR2 YYNGEE. Unmatched junction bases numbered 6, after V lost 0 bases and J lost 6 bases. The CDR3 spells CASSVGRGTGNGYTF. In nucleotides, the CDR3 is TGTGCCAGCAGCGTAGGGCGGGGGACAGGGAATGGCTACACCTTC.

The V gene is TRBV5-1, the J gene TRBJ2-7; TRBD2 matches at 7 bases. CDR3 length equals 15 residues. Germline CDR1 is SGHRS and CDR2 is YFSETQ. Losses at the gene ends were 5 bases for V and 0 bases for J; bases not matched to a gene: 8. CDR3 amino acids: CASSQSGTYSYEQYF. The DNA of the CDR3 is TGCGCCAGCAGTCAAAGCGGGACGTACTCCTACGAGCAGTACTTC.

The chain recombines TRBV5-1 with TRBJ2-7, with D uncertain. Trimming pared 0 bases from V and 0 bases from J, leaving 7 bases between. Germline CDR1 reads SGHRS; CDR2 reads YFSETQ. This CDR3 spans 14 amino acids. The chain's CDR3 is CASSLGPASYEQYF. DNA for the CDR3: TGCGCCAGCAGCTTGGGACCCGCCTCCTACGAGCAGTACTTC.

V and J are TRBV5-5 and TRBJ1-5, with D possibly TRBD1 on 5 matching bases. Per germline, CDR1 SGHKS and CDR2 YYEKEE (reference sequence). V gave up 1 base and J gave up 6 bases, with 14 bases separating them. This CDR3 spans 15 amino acids. CDR3 sequence: CASSLNGPGPQPQHF. The CDR3 nucleotides read TGTGCCAGCAGCTTGAACGGGCCAGGGCCTCAGCCCCAGCATTTT.